The 13 T cell receptor beta chains reported below all come from one sample, sequenced in a study of control samples from healthy donors and cancer patients. Some clones are missing from TCRdb's copy, which holds only in-frame ones; the method was immunoSEQ multiplex PCR. The repertoire holds some 120,000 clones, with approximately 90% as singletons. Material: PBMCs. Source of these receptors: a woman aged 45-65 years with colorectal cancer.

About this clone itself: At one of its ends the junction is not consistent with the germline gene, which may arise from a read error. The J gene is TRBJ2-2, the V gene TRBV6-6, with D maybe TRBD2 (5 bases). Germline V CDR1 and CDR2: MNHNY, SVGAGI (reference sequence). This CDR3 is 12 amino acids long. In DNA form, the CDR3 reads TGTGCCAGCAGTTACTCGTCCGGGGAGCTGCTTTTT. This sequence encodes CASSYSSGELLF.

The chain couples TRBV29-1 to TRBJ2-3, with D perhaps matching TRBD2 (5 bases). The CDR3 has 15 residues. In germline, CDR1 is SQVTM, CDR2 ANQGSEA. V lost 6 bases to trimming and J lost 2 bases, with 18 bases between them. Here the CDR3 DNA reads TGCAGCGTGACCCCCCGTGAAGGACTCACAGATACGCAGTATTTT. Residues: CSVTPREGLTDTQYF.

The chain joins TRBV19 to TRBJ2-3, with 10 bases matching TRBD2. The CDR3 has 14 amino acids. Germline CDR1 reads LNHDA; CDR2 reads SQIVND (reference sequence). J was trimmed by 3 bases and V by 7 bases; bases with no gene match: 4. The CDR3 DNA sequence: TGTGCCAGTACAACTAGCGGGGCTACAGATACGCAGTATTTT. This gives the protein CASTTSGATDTQYF.

The chain couples TRBV7-3 to TRBJ2-2; D perhaps matches TRBD2 (5 bases). Germline V gene data show CDR1 as SGHTA and CDR2 as FQGTGA. The CDR3 totals 16 residues. Trimming stripped 2 bases from V and 6 bases from J, with 16 bases between. Written as DNA, the CDR3 is TGTGCCAGCAGCTTAGACTATCCTAGCATAGCCGGGGAGCTGTTTTTT. This codes for CASSLDYPSIAGELFF. Based on the CDR3 plus reference TRBV7-3 and TRBJ2-2, the full variable domain is GAGVSQTPSNKVTEKGKYVELRCDPISGHTALYWYRQSLGQGPEFLIYFQGTGAADDSGLPNDRFFAVRPEGSVSTLKIQRTERGDSAVYLCASSLDYPSIAGELFFGEGSRLTVL.

Concerning this clone itself: Compared with germline, one end of the junction differs, possibly owing to a read error. This chain uses TRBV20-1 with TRBJ2-5; the match to TRBD1 covers 8 bases. CDR1 and CDR2 from the germline V gene are DFQATT and SNEGSKA (reference sequence). The CDR3 has 10 amino acids. The CDR3 protein is CSAPGQGQNF. The CDR3, as DNA: TGCAGTGCTCCCGGACAGGGCCAGAACTTC.

The gene calls are TRBV5-1 and TRBJ2-2; no clear D. With 4 bases removed from V and 2 bases from J, the gap between germline ends came to 12 bases. From germline, CDR1 is SGHRS and CDR2 YFSETQ. The CDR3 spans 15 residues. The CDR3 spells CASSHWTDNTGELFF. CDR3 sequence (DNA): TGCGCCAGCAGCCATTGGACGGATAACACCGGGGAGCTGTTTTTT.

The chain combines TRBV9 with TRBJ2-7, with 12 bases aligning to TRBD2. The CDR3 spans 15 residues. From germline, CDR1 is SGDLS and CDR2 YYNGEE. V dropped 0 bases and J dropped 3; count of bases not matched to a gene: 1. Here the CDR3 reads CASSVGTSGNYEQYF. The CDR3 bases are TGTGCCAGCAGCGTAGGGACTAGCGGGAACTACGAGCAGTACTTC.

The J gene is TRBJ1-2, the V gene TRBV12-5; D is perhaps TRBD1 (5 bases). This CDR3 is 15 amino acids long. Trimming removed 6 bases from V and 0 bases from J, with 14 bases in between. Germline lookup yields CDR1 LGHNT and CDR2 FRNRAP. The CDR3 is CASGPEGSTNYGYTF. As DNA, the CDR3 is TGTGCTAGTGGGCCCGAGGGGTCTACTAACTATGGCTACACCTTC.

The gene calls are TRBV3-1 (or the pseudogene TRBV3-2) and TRBJ2-3, with TRBD2 as a possible D gene (5 bases). Trimming removed 0 bases from V and 0 bases from J, with 10 bases in between. The germline gives CDR1 LGHDT, CDR2 YNNKEL (reference sequence). The CDR3 has 16 residues. The CDR3 DNA follows: TGTGCCAGCAGCCAAGACTTCGGGGTTAGCACAGATACGCAGTATTTT. Encoded protein: CASSQDFGVSTDTQYF.

This chain connects TRBV18 to TRBJ1-1; possible D gene TRBD1, 5 bases. V lost 2 bases, J lost 6 bases, and 13 bases lay in between. The CDR3 consists of 14 residues. Germline V CDR1 and CDR2: KGHSH, LQKENI. CDR3 DNA sequence: TGTGCCAGCTCACCATCCAGGGAAGTCGCTGAAGCTTTCTTT. This encodes CASSPSREVAEAFF.

The chain joins TRBV27 to TRBJ1-2; D is unclear. Germline V gene sequence: CDR1 MNHEY, CDR2 SMNVEV (reference sequence). Trimming took 6 bases from V and 3 from J, leaving 17 bases between them. The CDR3 loop spans 15 amino acids. Here the CDR3 reads CASSKGPLEDYGYTF. The CDR3 DNA reads as TGTGCCAGCAGCAAAGGACCGCTTGAAGACTATGGCTACACCTTC.

The chain combines TRBV15 with TRBJ2-1; 7 positions agree with TRBD1. J was trimmed by 6 bases and V by 1 base; bases with no gene match: 0. This CDR3 spans 13 amino acids. In germline, CDR1 is LNHNV, CDR2 YYDKDF (reference sequence). The chain's CDR3 is CATSRGDSNEQFF. DNA of the CDR3: TGTGCCACCAGCAGAGGGGACAGCAATGAGCAGTTCTTC.

The chain is built from TRBV10-1 and TRBJ2-4; 7 bases fit TRBD2. The CDR3 is 15 residues long. Trimming cost V 0 bases and J 8 bases; bases outside gene matches: 7. The germline V gene encodes CDR1 WNHNN and CDR2 SYGVQD (reference sequence). The CDR3 DNA sequence: TGCGCCAGCAGTGAGTCGGGGGGGGGTTCCGACATTCAGTACTTC. This sequence encodes CASSESGGGSDIQYF.